The 6 T cell receptor beta chains reported below all come from one sample, sequenced in a study of T cell responses to AZD1222 COVID-19 vaccine. The table came from immunoSEQ multiplex PCR; TCRdb's copy has only in-frame clones and leaves some out. The table lists tens of thousands of clones, 85% to 90% of them singletons, with 7% to 8.5% in the top ten. Sequenced material: peripheral blood, taken 28 days after the second AZD1222 dose. These receptors originate from an adult who received the AZD1222 COVID-19 vaccine.

The chain has TRBV28 and TRBJ2-1, with TRBD2 matching over 8 bases. Germline V lookup: CDR1 MDHEN, CDR2 SYDVKM. This CDR3 is 15 amino acids long. After removal of 3 bases from V and 1 base from J, the junction contained 2 bases not matched to a gene. For the CDR3, the DNA is TGTGCCAGCAGTTTGGCTAGCGGGTCCTACAATGAGCAGTTCTTC. This gives the protein CASSLASGSYNEQFF.

The rearrangement links TRBV7-6 to TRBJ1-5; D gene ambiguous. CDR1 and CDR2 from the germline V gene are SGHVS and FNYEAQ. The V end was cut by 8 bases, the J end by 7 bases, with 12 bases between. The CDR3 totals 12 residues. The CDR3 nucleotides read TGTGCCAGCGGTACGGGGTTCCAGCCCCAGCATTTT. This gives the protein CASGTGFQPQHF.

The genes are TRBV6-5 and TRBJ2-7; D call uncertain. With 2 bases removed from V and 2 bases from J, the gap between germline ends came to 7 bases. The CDR3 sequence is 13 residues long. Germline CDR1 and CDR2: MNHEY and SVGAGI. Here the CDR3 DNA reads TGTGCCAGCAGTTACGCCAGTCCCTACGAGCAGTACTTC. Its protein product is CASSYASPYEQYF.

The CDR3 DNA reads TGTGCCAGCAGTTTCCGAGGGGCAGATACGCAGTATTTT. As protein: CASSFRGADTQYF. V usage is TRBV12-3 or TRBV12-4 and J usage is TRBJ2-3; D possibly uses TRBD1 or TRBD2 (5 bases each). Trimming pared 3 bases from V and 4 bases from J, leaving 8 bases between. This CDR3 is 13 amino acids long.

The chain carries TRBV6-5 and TRBJ2-2; a possible D gene is TRBD1 (6 bases). The germline gives CDR1 MNHEY, CDR2 SVGAGI. This CDR3 has 12 amino acids. V lost 10 bases and J 5 bases, leaving 11 bases between the germline ends. CDR3 bases: TGTGCCACCAGACAGGCTACCGGGGAGCTGTTTTTT. It specifies CATRQATGELFF.

The chain joins TRBV6-5 to TRBJ2-7; D is perhaps TRBD1 (5 bases). Germline lookup yields CDR1 MNHEY and CDR2 SVGAGI. Trimming stripped 10 bases from V and 0 bases from J, with 16 bases between. CDR3 length equals 14 residues. Here the CDR3 DNA reads TGTGCCACCCAGGGTGGTCACAGCTCCTACGAGCAGTACTTC. It codes for CATQGGHSSYEQYF.